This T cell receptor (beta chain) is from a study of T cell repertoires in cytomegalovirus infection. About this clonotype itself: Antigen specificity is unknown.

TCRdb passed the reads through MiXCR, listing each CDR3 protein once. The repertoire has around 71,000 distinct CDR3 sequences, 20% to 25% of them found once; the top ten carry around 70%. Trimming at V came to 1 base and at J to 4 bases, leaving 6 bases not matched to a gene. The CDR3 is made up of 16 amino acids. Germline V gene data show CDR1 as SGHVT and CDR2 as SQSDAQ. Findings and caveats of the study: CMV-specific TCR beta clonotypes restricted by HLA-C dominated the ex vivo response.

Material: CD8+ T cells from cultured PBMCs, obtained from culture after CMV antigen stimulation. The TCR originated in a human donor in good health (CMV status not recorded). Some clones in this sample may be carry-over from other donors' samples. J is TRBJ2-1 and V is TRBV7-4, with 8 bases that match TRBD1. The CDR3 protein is CASSLEAGQGYNEQFF. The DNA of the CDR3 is TGTGCCAGCAGCTTAGAGGCTGGACAGGGATACAATGAGCAGTTCTTC.